The source of this T cell receptor beta chain is a study of identical twins. Findings of the study overall: Among beta out-of-frame sequences, excess sharing between twins appeared weaker.

TCRdb analysed the 5' RACE reads with MiXCR anew, one entry per CDR3 protein. The sample consists of about 890,000 distinct CDR3 sequences, 9% to 15% of them appearing once. This clonotype was picked up many times. Its antigen remains unidentified. The same data also went into a second study, on yellow fever vaccine responses in identical twins.

This TCR came from a woman aged 18-29 years in good health. Input material: PBMCs.

CDR3 bases: TGTGCCAGCAGTTACGGGGCTACAGATACGCAGTATTTT. This codes for CASSYGATDTQYF. The V and J genes are TRBV6-2 or TRBV6-3 and TRBJ2-3, with D maybe TRBD1 (5 bases). The CDR3 has 13 residues. Trimming shortened V by 2 bases and J by 3 bases, and 6 bases separated the two germline ends. Germline-derived CDR1 and CDR2 are MNHEY and SVGEGT.